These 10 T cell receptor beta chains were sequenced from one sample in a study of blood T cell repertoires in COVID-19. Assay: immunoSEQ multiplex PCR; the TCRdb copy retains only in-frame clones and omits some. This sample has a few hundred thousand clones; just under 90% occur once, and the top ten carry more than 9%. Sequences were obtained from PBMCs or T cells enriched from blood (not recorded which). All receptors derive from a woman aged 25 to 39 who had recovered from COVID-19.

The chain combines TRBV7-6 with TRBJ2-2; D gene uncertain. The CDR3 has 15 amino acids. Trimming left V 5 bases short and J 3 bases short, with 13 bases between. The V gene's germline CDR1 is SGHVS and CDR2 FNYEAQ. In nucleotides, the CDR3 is TGTGCCAGCAGCCGTTCAAGAAGAGACACCGGGGAGCTGTTTTTT. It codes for CASSRSRRDTGELFF.

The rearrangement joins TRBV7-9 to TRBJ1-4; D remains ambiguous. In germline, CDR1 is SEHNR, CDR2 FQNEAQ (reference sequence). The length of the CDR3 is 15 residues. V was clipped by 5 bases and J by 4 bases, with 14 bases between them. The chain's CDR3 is CASSPPRALNEKLFF. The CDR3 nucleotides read TGTGCCAGCAGCCCACCCAGAGCGCTTAATGAAAAACTGTTTTTT.

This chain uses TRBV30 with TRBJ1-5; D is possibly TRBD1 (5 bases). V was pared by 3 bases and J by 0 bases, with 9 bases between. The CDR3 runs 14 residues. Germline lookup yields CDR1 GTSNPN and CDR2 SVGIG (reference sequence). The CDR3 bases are TGTGCCTGGAGGCGGGGCAATAGCAATCAGCCCCAGCATTTT. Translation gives CAWRRGNSNQPQHF.

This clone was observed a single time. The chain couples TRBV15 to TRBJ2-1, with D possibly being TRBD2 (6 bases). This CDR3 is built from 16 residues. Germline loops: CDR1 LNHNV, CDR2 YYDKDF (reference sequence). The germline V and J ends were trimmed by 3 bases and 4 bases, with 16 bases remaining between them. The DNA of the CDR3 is TGTGCCACCAGCAGCGATATTGGACTACCTTACAATGAGCAGTTCTTC. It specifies CATSSDIGLPYNEQFF.

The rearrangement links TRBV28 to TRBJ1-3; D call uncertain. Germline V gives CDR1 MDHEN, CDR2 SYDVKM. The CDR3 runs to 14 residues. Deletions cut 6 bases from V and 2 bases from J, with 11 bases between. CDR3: CASSQETPGNTIYF. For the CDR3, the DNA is TGTGCCAGCAGCCAAGAAACACCTGGAAACACCATATATTTT.

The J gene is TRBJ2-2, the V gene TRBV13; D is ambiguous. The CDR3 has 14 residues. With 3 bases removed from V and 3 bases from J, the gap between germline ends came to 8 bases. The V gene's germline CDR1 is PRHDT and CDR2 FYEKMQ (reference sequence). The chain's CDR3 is CASSLERDTGELFF. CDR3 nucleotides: TGTGCCAGCAGCTTGGAACGGGACACCGGGGAGCTGTTTTTT.

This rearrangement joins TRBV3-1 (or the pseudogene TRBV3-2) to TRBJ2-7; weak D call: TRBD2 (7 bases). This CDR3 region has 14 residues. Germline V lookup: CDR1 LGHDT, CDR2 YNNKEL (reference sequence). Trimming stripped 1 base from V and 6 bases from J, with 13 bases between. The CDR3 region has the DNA TGTGCCAGCAGCCAAGCGGGGGGCAGGGGCGAGCAGTACTTC. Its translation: CASSQAGGRGEQYF.

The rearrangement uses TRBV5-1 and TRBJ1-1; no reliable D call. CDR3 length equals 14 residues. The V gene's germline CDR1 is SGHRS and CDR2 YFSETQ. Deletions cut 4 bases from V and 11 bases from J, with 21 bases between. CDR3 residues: CASSLVTGVKAAFF. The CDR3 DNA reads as TGCGCCAGCAGCCTGGTCACCGGAGTAAAAGCCGCTTTCTTT.

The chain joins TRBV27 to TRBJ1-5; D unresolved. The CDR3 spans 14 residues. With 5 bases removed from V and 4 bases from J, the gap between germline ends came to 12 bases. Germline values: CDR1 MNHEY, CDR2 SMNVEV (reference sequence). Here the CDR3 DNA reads TGTGCCAGCAGTCCCGGAGCCACGAATCAGCCCCAGCATTTT. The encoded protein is CASSPGATNQPQHF.

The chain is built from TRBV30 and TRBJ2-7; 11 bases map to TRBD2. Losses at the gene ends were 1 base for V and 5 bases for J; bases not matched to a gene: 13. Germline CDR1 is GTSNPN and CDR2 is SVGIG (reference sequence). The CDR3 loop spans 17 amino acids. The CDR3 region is CAWSAERLAGGPNEQYF. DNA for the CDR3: TGTGCCTGGAGTGCCGAGAGGTTAGCGGGAGGGCCTAACGAGCAGTACTTC.